Reported below is one T cell receptor (beta chain). This table comes from immunoSEQ multiplex PCR, and its TCRdb copy is limited to in-frame clones, with some not included. The sample lists roughly 89,000 clones, 91% occurring once. V shed 0 bases and J shed 7 bases, with 7 bases lying between them. Germline V CDR1 and CDR2: MNHEY, SVGAGI. The CDR3 sequence is 13 residues long. This entry is derived from a study of control samples from healthy donors and cancer patients. The chain uses TRBV6-5 and TRBJ2-4; D not certain. The sequence came from a man in his forties or fifties in good health. Input material: blood. The CDR3 region is CASSYSLDNIQYF. Written as DNA, the CDR3 is TGTGCCAGCAGTTACTCGTTGGACAACATTCAGTACTTC.